Below, 14 T cell receptor beta chains from the same sample are listed, as sequenced in a study of blood T cells in healthy people across ages. A second PCR, run for about 7 to 11 cycles, used a sample-barcoded 5' primer plus a J-beta primer mix. TCRdb analysed the 5' RACE reads with MiXCR anew, one entry per CDR3 protein. The data show around 780,000 distinct CDR3 sequences, approximately 53% seen once. The sample was blood. These receptors came from a man between 35 and 55 years old in good health.

This clonotype was observed once. This chain links TRBV28 with TRBJ2-3, with D tentatively TRBD1 or TRBD2 (5 bases each). Per the germline V gene, CDR1 is MDHEN and CDR2 is SYDVKM. V was shortened by 2 bases and J by 1 base, with 13 bases between the two germline ends. This CDR3 comprises 16 residues. This CDR3 is CASSLMRGDGTDTQYF. DNA for the CDR3: TGTGCCAGCAGTTTAATGAGGGGCGACGGCACAGATACGCAGTATTTT.

The V call is TRBV24-1, the J call TRBJ2-5; the D gene is possibly TRBD2 (6 bases). The CDR3 runs 14 residues. Germline-derived CDR1 and CDR2 are KGHDR and SFDVKD. V was shortened by 1 base and J by 9 bases, with 14 bases between the two germline ends. In nucleotides, the CDR3 is TGTGCCACCAGTGATTTAAACTACGGAGGGGCCCAGTACTTC. It yields the protein CATSDLNYGGAQYF.

The rearrangement joins TRBV20-1 to TRBJ2-5; tentative D call: TRBD2 (5 bases). The CDR3 contains 14 residues. V shed 4 bases and J shed 6 bases, with 18 bases lying between them. CDR1 is DFQATT and CDR2 is SNEGSKA in the germline V gene (reference sequence). The CDR3 sequence: CSANRVARAQTQYF. CDR3 coding DNA: TGCAGTGCTAATCGGGTAGCGAGGGCACAGACCCAGTACTTC.

Of note for this clonotype: A much more abundant neighbour one base away suggests this may be a read error. Since no conserved phenylalanine or tryptophan closes the CDR3, a read error is the likely cause. The chain has TRBV10-3 and TRBJ2-5, with TRBD1 matching over 10 bases. Germline CDR1 is ENHRY and CDR2 is SYGVKD. The CDR3 runs 13 residues. Unmatched junction bases numbered 5, after V lost 9 bases and J lost 4 bases. The CDR3 loop reads CAMGTGVRETQYS. The CDR3 nucleotides are TGTGCCATGGGGACAGGGGTTCGAGAGACCCAGTACTCC.

At least ten counts were recorded for this clonotype. This sequence joins TRBV5-5 and TRBJ1-4, with D unclear. The CDR3 sequence is 13 residues long. Trimming left V 2 bases short and J 4 bases short, with 6 bases between. Germline CDR1 SGHKS, CDR2 YYEKEE (reference sequence). The CDR3 spells CASSFGSNEKLFF. CDR3 sequence (DNA): TGTGCCAGCAGCTTCGGCAGTAATGAAAAACTGTTTTTT.

This sequence joins TRBV7-9 and TRBJ1-4; no reliable D call. Trimming cost V 9 bases and J 2 bases, with 7 bases left between them. The CDR3 runs to 12 residues. CDR1 is SEHNR, CDR2 FQNEAQ, per germline (reference sequence). The CDR3 sequence: CASSATNEKLFF. The CDR3 nucleotides are TGTGCCAGTAGCGCTACTAATGAAAAACTGTTTTTT.

The V gene is TRBV4-3, the J gene TRBJ2-3; 8 positions agree with TRBD1. The CDR3 length is 17 residues. V lost 6 bases to trimming and J lost 6 bases; unmatched junction nucleotides: 17. Per germline, CDR1 LGHNA and CDR2 YSLEER. Here the CDR3 DNA reads TGCGCCAGCAGTAGTCTCGACAGGGGTATCGACTCCGATACGCAGTATTTT. This codes for CASSSLDRGIDSDTQYF.

The chain is built from TRBV9 and TRBJ2-1, with a weak D call TRBD2 (5 bases). The germline gives CDR1 SGDLS, CDR2 YYNGEE. Trimming shortened V by 0 bases and J by 5 bases, and 12 bases separated the two germline ends. There are 15 residues in the CDR3. Here the CDR3 DNA reads TGTGCCAGCAGCGTAGGGAATAGCGCGGACAATGAGCAGTTCTTC. The encoded protein is CASSVGNSADNEQFF.

This clonotype was detected only a few times. The chain couples TRBV6-2 or TRBV6-3 to TRBJ2-7, with 7 bases aligning to TRBD1. Germline V gene data show CDR1 as MNHEY and CDR2 as SVGEGT. V gave up 8 bases and J gave up 2 bases; unmatched junction bases: 9. CDR3 length: 14 residues. The CDR3 sequence is CASGEPGQTYEQYF. CDR3 coding DNA: TGTGCCAGCGGAGAACCGGGACAGACCTACGAGCAGTACTTC.

This clonotype was counted a few times. The rearrangement uses TRBV29-1 and TRBJ2-5, with a possible D match to TRBD1 (6 bases). V was cut by 8 bases and J by 4 bases, with 14 bases left in between. The CDR3 contains 12 residues. Germline CDR1 is SQVTM and CDR2 is ANQGSEA. The CDR3 protein is CSKTQGGETQYF. CDR3 DNA: TGCAGCAAAACACAGGGTGGAGAGACCCAGTACTTC.

The chain couples TRBV14 to TRBJ2-1, with D perhaps TRBD2 (6 bases). The ends were cut back, 0 bases at V and 14 bases at J, with 17 bases in the middle. This CDR3 is built from 14 residues. Per germline, CDR1 SGHDN and CDR2 FVKESK. The CDR3 reads CASSQETAGLRKFF. The CDR3 coding sequence is TGTGCCAGCAGCCAAGAAACAGCGGGCCTACGTAAGTTCTTC.

V gene TRBV9 combines with J gene TRBJ2-1, with D perhaps matching TRBD2 (6 bases). The CDR3 totals 16 residues. Germline V gene sequence: CDR1 SGDLS, CDR2 YYNGEE. Between the trimmed V and J ends, which lost 1 base and 7 bases, there was a span of 18 bases. CDR3 amino acids: CASSVRPEGLGNEQFF. Written as DNA, the CDR3 is TGTGCCAGCAGCGTACGGCCGGAGGGCCTTGGTAATGAGCAGTTCTTC.

This sequence joins TRBV28 and TRBJ2-1; 11 bases match TRBD1. This CDR3 is 18 amino acids long. V trimming: 2 bases; J trimming: 8 bases; junction bases outside the gene matches: 14. The germline gives CDR1 MDHEN, CDR2 SYDVKM. CDR3 amino acids: CASSLRRTGGWGFDEQFF. The CDR3 DNA reads TGTGCCAGCAGTTTACGAAGGACAGGGGGCTGGGGATTCGATGAGCAGTTCTTC.

V usage is TRBV7-8 and J usage is TRBJ2-3, with TRBD1 matching over 9 bases. Germline loops: CDR1 SGHVS, CDR2 FQNEAQ. The CDR3 loop spans 15 amino acids. The junction had 6 bases not matched to a gene; V was cut back by 6 bases and J by 2 bases. The CDR3 DNA reads TGTGCCAGCAGACTAGACAGGGGGACCACAGATACGCAGTATTTT. This translates into CASRLDRGTTDTQYF.